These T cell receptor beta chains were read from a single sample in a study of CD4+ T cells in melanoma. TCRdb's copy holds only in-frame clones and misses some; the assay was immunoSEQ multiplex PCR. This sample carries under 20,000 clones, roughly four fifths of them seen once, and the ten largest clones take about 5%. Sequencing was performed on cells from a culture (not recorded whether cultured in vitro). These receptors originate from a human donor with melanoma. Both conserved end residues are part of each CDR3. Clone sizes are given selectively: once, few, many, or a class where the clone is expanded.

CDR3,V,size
CASSLGGQAVLNTIYF,TRBV4-1,.
CASSLGGSGANVLTF,TRBV7-3,few
CASSFGPGENSPLHF,TRBV7-9,.
CASSYRGSQRETQYF,TRBV6-5,.
CASSDRGDLAKNIQYF,TRBV27,once
CASSYSTGGVISGYTF,TRBV6-5,.
CASSLRDRVGTEAFF,TRBV6-1,.
CASSSDRGLYQPQHF,TRBV19,.
CASSEWGTGRYNEQFF,TRBV2,.
CASSSTKATSGGYNEQFF,TRBV11-2,once
CASSDHRGGVDEQYF,TRBV2,.
CASSYSNGYGYTF,TRBV6-6,.
CASSLGLGATNEKLFF,TRBV13,.
CASSLGVLETQYF,TRBV7-2,.
CASRRDRPGTLRHNSPLHF,TRBV23-1,.
CASSLRGSTEAFF,TRBV11-1,.
CASSTRTRALSEQFF,TRBV13,.
CASSFFSGASYNEQFF,TRBV7-8,.
CASRGQDTGELFF,TRBV7-3,.
CASSQVRKNEQFF,TRBV4-2,.
CASRLNQGNTEAFF,TRBV7-9,.
CASSPQGDTQYF,TRBV18,.
CASSQMVNQPQHF,TRBV11-2,.
CASSRLAWSTGELFF,TRBV5-1,.